The rows below give T cell receptor beta chains drawn from one sample of a study of T cells in localized non-small cell lung cancer. The assay was immunoSEQ multiplex PCR, and TCRdb's table has in-frame clones only and misses some. The table has 25,000 to 35,000 clones, about 80% seen once. This material consisted of peripheral blood mononuclear cells, taken before any cancer treatment. These receptors originate from a man between 35 and 75 years old with stage III lung adenocarcinoma. CDR3s include the opening cysteine and the closing phenylalanine or tryptophan. D genes are given only for firm matches. Only some rows state a clone size, as once, few, many or a class for expanded clones.

V gene: TRBV6-5
D gene: NA
clone size: once
J gene: TRBJ2-6
CDR3 DNA: TGTGCCAGCAGGGGCTCTGGGGCCAACGTCCTGACTTTC
CDR3 protein: CASRGSGANVLTF

V gene: TRBV2
D gene: TRBD1
clone size: NA
J gene: TRBJ1-5
CDR3 DNA: TGTGCCAGCAAGAAACAGGGGGACAATCAGCCCCAGCATTTT
CDR3 protein: CASKKQGDNQPQHF

V gene: TRBV19
D gene: TRBD1
clone size: NA
J gene: TRBJ1-1
CDR3 DNA: TGTGCCAGTAGTATTGGGACAGTCACTGAAGCTTTCTTT
CDR3 protein: CASSIGTVTEAFF

V gene: TRBV6-1
D gene: NA
clone size: NA
J gene: TRBJ2-7
CDR3 DNA: TGTGCCAGCAGTGGATCGACAGGCTCCTACGAGCAGTACTTC
CDR3 protein: CASSGSTGSYEQYF

V gene: TRBV2
D gene: NA
clone size: few
J gene: TRBJ2-3
CDR3 DNA: TGTGCCAGCACAGACGGCACAGATACGCAGTATTTT
CDR3 protein: CASTDGTDTQYF

V gene: TRBV27
D gene: NA
clone size: NA
J gene: TRBJ2-2
CDR3 DNA: TGTGCCAGCAGTATAGATAGTTGGGCCATCGGGGAGCTGTTTTTT
CDR3 protein: CASSIDSWAIGELFF

V gene: TRBV5-1
D gene: NA
clone size: NA
J gene: TRBJ2-6
CDR3 DNA: TGCGCCAGCAGCTTGGGCCCAGGGTCCGGGGCCAACGTCCTGACTTTC
CDR3 protein: CASSLGPGSGANVLTF

V gene: TRBV9
D gene: TRBD1
clone size: NA
J gene: TRBJ1-2
CDR3 DNA: TGTGCCAGCAGCGTAGACCCCCGGGACAGGGTTAATGGCTACACCTTC
CDR3 protein: CASSVDPRDRVNGYTF

V gene: TRBV7-8
D gene: NA
clone size: NA
J gene: TRBJ2-1
CDR3 DNA: TGTGCCAGCAGCTTAGGAGGATTCGGAAGCTCCTACAATGAGCAGTTCTTC
CDR3 protein: CASSLGGFGSSYNEQFF

V gene: TRBV5-1
D gene: NA
clone size: NA
J gene: TRBJ2-7
CDR3 DNA: TGCGCCAGCAGCTTTCCCCCTTCTAACGAGCAGTACTTC
CDR3 protein: CASSFPPSNEQYF

V gene: TRBV5-1
D gene: TRBD1
clone size: NA
J gene: TRBJ1-4
CDR3 DNA: TGCGCCAGCAGCTTCGGGACAGGGGAAGAAAAACTGTTTTTT
CDR3 protein: CASSFGTGEEKLFF

V gene: TRBV27
D gene: TRBD1
clone size: NA
J gene: TRBJ2-3
CDR3 DNA: TGTGCCAGCAGTATTTACCACGGGACAGGAATGTCGGATACGCAGTATTTT
CDR3 protein: CASSIYHGTGMSDTQYF

V gene: TRBV19
D gene: TRBD1
clone size: NA
J gene: TRBJ1-1
CDR3 DNA: TGTGCCAGTAGTATACTGTCTGGGACAGGGGCCACTGAAGCTTTCTTT
CDR3 protein: CASSILSGTGATEAFF

V gene: TRBV10-3
D gene: TRBD2
clone size: NA
J gene: TRBJ2-7
CDR3 DNA: TGTGCCATCAGAAGACCGGGACTAGCGGGGAGCTCCTACGAGCAGTACTTC
CDR3 protein: CAIRRPGLAGSSYEQYF

V gene: TRBV27
D gene: TRBD2
clone size: NA
J gene: TRBJ2-2
CDR3 DNA: TGTGCCAGCAGTCACCTCCGGGGGGGGATTCGCAACACCGGGGAGCTGTTTTTT
CDR3 protein: CASSHLRGGIRNTGELFF

V gene: TRBV28
D gene: TRBD1
clone size: once
J gene: TRBJ2-7
CDR3 DNA: TGTGCCAGCACCCTGGCCGGGACAGGGTACTACGAGCAGTACTTC
CDR3 protein: CASTLAGTGYYEQYF

V gene: TRBV6-1
D gene: NA
clone size: NA
J gene: TRBJ2-2
CDR3 DNA: TGTGCCAGCAAGGTTAGGGACAACACCGGGGAGCTGTTTTTT
CDR3 protein: CASKVRDNTGELFF

V gene: TRBV5-5
D gene: NA
clone size: NA
J gene: TRBJ2-2
CDR3 DNA: TGTGCCAGCAGCTTGGTAAACCCGGGCCCTACGAACACCGGGGAGCTGTTTTTT
CDR3 protein: CASSLVNPGPTNTGELFF

V gene: TRBV28
D gene: NA
clone size: few
J gene: TRBJ1-6
CDR3 DNA: TGTGCCAGCAGACTCCCCCTGATCAGTGCCCTCCACTTT
CDR3 protein: CASRLPLISALHF

V gene: TRBV20-1
D gene: NA
clone size: NA
J gene: TRBJ2-3
CDR3 DNA: TGCAGTCAAATTTTCACAGATACGCAGTATTTT
CDR3 protein: CSQIFTDTQYF

V gene: TRBV28
D gene: NA
clone size: NA
J gene: TRBJ1-4
CDR3 DNA: TGTGCCAGCACCGAGTCACTCCCCGAAAAACTGTTTTTT
CDR3 protein: CASTESLPEKLFF

V gene: TRBV28
D gene: NA
clone size: once
J gene: TRBJ1-4
CDR3 DNA: TGTGCCAGCAGCCGTTATGGGCTTTTGGCAACTAATGAAAAACTGTTTTTT
CDR3 protein: CASSRYGLLATNEKLFF

V gene: TRBV5-1
D gene: NA
clone size: NA
J gene: TRBJ2-2
CDR3 DNA: TGCGCCAGCAGCCTTGACAGGTGGTCCGGGGAGCTGTTTTTT
CDR3 protein: CASSLDRWSGELFF

V gene: TRBV5-1
D gene: NA
clone size: NA
J gene: TRBJ1-1
CDR3 DNA: TGCGCCAGCAGCTTGGATTCAGCGCGCACTGAAGCTTTCTTT
CDR3 protein: CASSLDSARTEAFF

V gene: TRBV30
D gene: TRBD1
clone size: once
J gene: TRBJ1-2
CDR3 DNA: TGTGCCGGTAACAGGGGATTTAACTATGGCTACACCTTC
CDR3 protein: CAGNRGFNYGYTF

V gene: TRBV7-2
D gene: TRBD1
clone size: NA
J gene: TRBJ1-1
CDR3 DNA: TGTGCCAGCAGACCCCAGGGGGCCTACACTGAAGCTTTCTTT
CDR3 protein: CASRPQGAYTEAFF

V gene: TRBV27
D gene: NA
clone size: NA
J gene: TRBJ1-2
CDR3 DNA: TGTGCCAGCAGTTTCGGCCAGGACTATGGCTACACCTTC
CDR3 protein: CASSFGQDYGYTF

V gene: TRBV7-8
D gene: NA
clone size: NA
J gene: TRBJ1-5
CDR3 DNA: TGTGCCAGCAGCTTATATACTCAGCCCCAGCATTTT
CDR3 protein: CASSLYTQPQHF

V gene: TRBV7-8
D gene: NA
clone size: few
J gene: TRBJ1-6
CDR3 DNA: TGTGCCAGCAGCTCAGGTGCAGGTTGGCAGTCCCTCCACTTT
CDR3 protein: CASSSGAGWQSLHF

V gene: TRBV6-6
D gene: TRBD1
clone size: once
J gene: TRBJ1-5
CDR3 DNA: TGTGCCAGCAGCCCCGGACAGGGTGGGCTAGGACAGCCCCAGCATTTT
CDR3 protein: CASSPGQGGLGQPQHF

V gene: TRBV10-2
D gene: NA
clone size: once
J gene: TRBJ2-3
CDR3 DNA: TGCGCCAGCAGTGACCCGACTCACAGTTCAGATACGCAGTATTTT
CDR3 protein: CASSDPTHSSDTQYF

V gene: TRBV28
D gene: NA
clone size: NA
J gene: TRBJ2-5
CDR3 DNA: TGTGCCAGCACCCCGGACAGTGAAACCCAAGAGACCCAGTACTTC
CDR3 protein: CASTPDSETQETQYF

V gene: TRBV6-1
D gene: NA
clone size: few
J gene: TRBJ1-2
CDR3 DNA: TGTGCCAGCAGTGAACGGGGGGGATGGTACTATGGCTACACCTTC
CDR3 protein: CASSERGGWYYGYTF

V gene: TRBV18
D gene: NA
clone size: NA
J gene: TRBJ2-6
CDR3 DNA: TGTGCCAGCTCACGAGACAGTGAAACTGGGGCCAACGTCCTGACTTTC
CDR3 protein: CASSRDSETGANVLTF

V gene: TRBV19
D gene: NA
clone size: NA
J gene: TRBJ2-6
CDR3 DNA: TGTGCCACACGAATCACGGGGAGAGGAACCAACGTCCTGACTTTC
CDR3 protein: CATRITGRGTNVLTF

V gene: TRBV11-1
D gene: TRBD1
clone size: NA
J gene: TRBJ2-4
CDR3 DNA: TGTGCCAGCAGCTTAGGGGACAGGATCTTAAACATTCAGTACTTC
CDR3 protein: CASSLGDRILNIQYF

V gene: TRBV14
D gene: TRBD1
clone size: NA
J gene: TRBJ2-3
CDR3 DNA: TGTGCCAGCAGCTTAAGACAGGGAAGTATGAATACGCAGTATTTT
CDR3 protein: CASSLRQGSMNTQYF

V gene: TRBV7-6
D gene: NA
clone size: NA
J gene: TRBJ2-1
CDR3 DNA: TGTGCCAGCAGCTTCAGCAATCGAGGGGTGCATGAGCAGTTCTTC
CDR3 protein: CASSFSNRGVHEQFF

V gene: TRBV4-1
D gene: NA
clone size: NA
J gene: TRBJ2-5
CDR3 DNA: TGCGCCAGCAGCCAAGGGGGGCCAGCTGGGGAGACCCAGTACTTC
CDR3 protein: CASSQGGPAGETQYF

V gene: TRBV19
D gene: NA
clone size: NA
J gene: TRBJ2-7
CDR3 DNA: TGTGCCAGTAGTACCCCCGCTGGGAACTACGAGCAGTACTTC
CDR3 protein: CASSTPAGNYEQYF

V gene: TRBV4-2
D gene: TRBD2
clone size: few
J gene: TRBJ2-7
CDR3 DNA: TGTGCCAGCAGTAGGCTAGCGGGGCCATCTTACGAGCAGTACTTC
CDR3 protein: CASSRLAGPSYEQYF

V gene: TRBV11-2
D gene: NA
clone size: NA
J gene: TRBJ2-3
CDR3 DNA: TGTGCCAGCAGCTTCCATCACGTTTCAGATACGCAGTATTTT
CDR3 protein: CASSFHHVSDTQYF

V gene: TRBV5-1
D gene: NA
clone size: NA
J gene: TRBJ1-1
CDR3 DNA: TGCGCCAGCAGCTTGTACACGAACACTGAAGCTTTCTTT
CDR3 protein: CASSLYTNTEAFF

V gene: TRBV5-1
D gene: TRBD2
clone size: once
J gene: TRBJ2-2
CDR3 DNA: TGCGCCAGCAATGGGCGGGGGACTAACACCGGGGAGCTGTTTTTT
CDR3 protein: CASNGRGTNTGELFF

V gene: TRBV5-5
D gene: NA
clone size: NA
J gene: TRBJ1-1
CDR3 DNA: TGTGCCAGCAGCGCCCGCTCGACAGGTTTTAACACTGAAGCTTTCTTT
CDR3 protein: CASSARSTGFNTEAFF

V gene: TRBV28
D gene: NA
clone size: NA
J gene: TRBJ1-5
CDR3 DNA: TGTGCCAGCAGTTTTGAGGACCTCGGGACGGCTGTGGGCAATCAGCCCCAGCATTTT
CDR3 protein: CASSFEDLGTAVGNQPQHF

V gene: TRBV7-3
D gene: TRBD2
clone size: NA
J gene: TRBJ2-7
CDR3 DNA: TGTGCCAGCAGCTTAGAGGGCGGGGGGCCCCACGAGCAGTACTTC
CDR3 protein: CASSLEGGGPHEQYF

V gene: TRBV18
D gene: TRBD1
clone size: NA
J gene: TRBJ1-5
CDR3 DNA: TGTGCCAGCTCAGGACAGGGTCGCAATCAGCCCCAGCATTTT
CDR3 protein: CASSGQGRNQPQHF

V gene: TRBV23-1
D gene: NA
clone size: NA
J gene: TRBJ2-7
CDR3 DNA: TGCGCCAGGAGGACAGCCCTATACGAGCAGTACTTC
CDR3 protein: CARRTALYEQYF

V gene: TRBV7-2
D gene: NA
clone size: few
J gene: TRBJ1-3
CDR3 DNA: TGTGCCAGCAGCGAGAGGGGACGCCTCTCTGGAAACACCATATATTTT
CDR3 protein: CASSERGRLSGNTIYF

V gene: TRBV5-1
D gene: TRBD2
clone size: NA
J gene: TRBJ2-3
CDR3 DNA: TGCGCCAGCAGCTTGGCCCGGGACGGGGGGTTACCAGATACGCAGTATTTT
CDR3 protein: CASSLARDGGLPDTQYF

V gene: TRBV19
D gene: TRBD1
clone size: few
J gene: TRBJ2-2
CDR3 DNA: TGTGCCAGTTTGGGGACAGGGCGGACCGGGGAGCTGTTTTTT
CDR3 protein: CASLGTGRTGELFF

V gene: TRBV4-1
D gene: NA
clone size: NA
J gene: TRBJ2-1
CDR3 DNA: TGCGCCAGCAGCCTCATAGAGGGCAATGAGCAGTTCTTC
CDR3 protein: CASSLIEGNEQFF

V gene: TRBV5-1
D gene: NA
clone size: NA
J gene: TRBJ2-3
CDR3 DNA: TGCGCCAGCAGCTTGGGCTCCAGAGGCGGTTTGGATACGCAGTATTTT
CDR3 protein: CASSLGSRGGLDTQYF

V gene: TRBV11-2
D gene: NA
clone size: NA
J gene: TRBJ2-7
CDR3 DNA: TGTGCCAGCAGCTTGGCTAGTAACCCCAACTACGAGCAGTACTTC
CDR3 protein: CASSLASNPNYEQYF

V gene: TRBV7-9
D gene: NA
clone size: NA
J gene: TRBJ1-5
CDR3 DNA: TGTGCCAGCAGCTTACTGAGTCAGCCCCAGCATTTT
CDR3 protein: CASSLLSQPQHF

V gene: TRBV7-9
D gene: NA
clone size: NA
J gene: TRBJ1-2
CDR3 DNA: TGTGCCAGCACCTTGGGAGACAGCCTTTATGGCTACACCTTC
CDR3 protein: CASTLGDSLYGYTF

V gene: TRBV2
D gene: NA
clone size: NA
J gene: TRBJ2-3
CDR3 DNA: TGTGCCAGTGGGGGTCTTCTTCAGGGAGATACGCAGTATTTT
CDR3 protein: CASGGLLQGDTQYF

V gene: TRBV7-8
D gene: NA
clone size: NA
J gene: TRBJ1-1
CDR3 DNA: TGTGCCAGCAGCTTATTTCGAAGCCCTTTGGGTGAAGCTTTCTTT
CDR3 protein: CASSLFRSPLGEAFF

V gene: TRBV28
D gene: NA
clone size: NA
J gene: TRBJ1-5
CDR3 DNA: TGTGCCAGCAGTTTAAAACAGCCCCAGCATTTT
CDR3 protein: CASSLKQPQHF